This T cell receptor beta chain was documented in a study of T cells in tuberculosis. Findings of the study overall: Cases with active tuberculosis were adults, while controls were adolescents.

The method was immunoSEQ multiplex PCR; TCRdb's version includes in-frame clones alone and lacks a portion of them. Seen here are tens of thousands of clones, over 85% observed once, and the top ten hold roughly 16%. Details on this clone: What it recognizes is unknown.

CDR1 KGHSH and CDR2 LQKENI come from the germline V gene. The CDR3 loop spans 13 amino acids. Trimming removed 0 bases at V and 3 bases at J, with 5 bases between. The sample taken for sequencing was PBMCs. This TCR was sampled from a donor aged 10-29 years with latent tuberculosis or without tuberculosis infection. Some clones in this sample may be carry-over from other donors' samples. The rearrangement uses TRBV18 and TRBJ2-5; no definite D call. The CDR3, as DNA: TGTGCCAGCTCACCACCGTCTAAAGAGACCCAGTACTTC. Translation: CASSPPSKETQYF.